The 22 T cell receptor beta chains given below trace back to one sample, sequenced in a study of shared clonotypes between healthy human individuals. Libraries were prepared by immunoSEQ multiplex PCR; TCRdb keeps only in-frame clonotypes and omits some of them. The table lists about 1 million clones, around 74% of them singletons, with 1.4% to 1.5% in the top ten. Material for sequencing was memory CD4+ T cells sorted from blood. Documented subset: CD45RA-negative fraction. The receptors shown here come from a young man in good health.

V is TRBV2 and J is TRBJ2-3; D gene uncertain. With 5 bases removed from V and 0 bases from J, the gap between germline ends came to 9 bases. CDR3 length equals 14 residues. Germline V gene sequence: CDR1 SNHLY, CDR2 FYNNEI. This chain's CDR3 is CASSNGLSTDTQYF. DNA of the CDR3: TGTGCCAGCAGTAACGGGCTAAGCACAGATACGCAGTATTTT. Combining the CDR3 with reference TRBV2 and TRBJ2-3 gives the whole variable domain EPEVTQTPSHQVTQMGQEVILRCVPISNHLYFYWYRQILGQKVEFLVSFYNNEISEKSEIFDDQFSVERPDGSNFTLKIRSTKLEDSAMYFCASSNGLSTDTQYFGPGTRLTVL.

Comment on this clone: Other DNA sequences within the sample encode an identical CDR3. V usage is TRBV5-1 and J usage is TRBJ1-6; 12 bases are a match to TRBD1. Germline-derived CDR1 and CDR2 are SGHRS and YFSETQ. This CDR3 spans 15 amino acids. J was trimmed by 7 bases and V by 3 bases; bases with no gene match: 2. The DNA for the CDR3 is TGCGCCAGCAGCTCGGGGACAGGGGGCAATTCACCCCTCCACTTT. Residues: CASSSGTGGNSPLHF.

The rearrangement joins TRBV5-1 to TRBJ2-7, with D possibly matching TRBD1 (6 bases). The germline V and J ends were trimmed by 5 bases and 5 bases, with 20 bases remaining between them. Germline V gene data show CDR1 as SGHRS and CDR2 as YFSETQ. The CDR3 spans 15 residues. The CDR3 sequence: CASRKSQGRGNEQYF. The CDR3 region has the DNA TGCGCCAGCAGGAAGTCGCAGGGGAGAGGAAACGAGCAGTACTTC.

The V call is TRBV11-1, the J call TRBJ2-7, with D possibly TRBD1 on 5 matching bases. V dropped 4 bases and J dropped 1 base, with 14 bases sitting between them. The V gene's germline CDR1 is SGHAT and CDR2 FQDESV (reference sequence). The CDR3 spans 15 residues. CDR3 DNA: TGTGCCAGCAGCTATAAAGGGGTCGGTTCCTACGAGCAGTACTTC. Protein: CASSYKGVGSYEQYF.

V usage is TRBV19 and J usage is TRBJ2-7; no reliable D call. There are 14 residues in the CDR3. CDR1 and CDR2 from the germline V gene are LNHDA and SQIVND (reference sequence). V was trimmed by 5 bases and J by 3 bases, leaving 14 bases between them. The CDR3 DNA follows: TGTGCCAGTAGTGGCAGCTCCGGACGCTACGAGCAGTACTTC. Protein sequence: CASSGSSGRYEQYF. The variable domain in full, with the rest retrieved from reference TRBV19 and TRBJ2-7, is DGGITQSPKYLFRKEGQNVTLSCEQNLNHDAMYWYRQDPGQGLRLIYYSQIVNDFQKGDIAEGYSVSREKKESFPLTVTSAQKNPTAFYLCASSGSSGRYEQYFGPGTRLTVT.

The chain combines TRBV5-4 with TRBJ1-4, with TRBD1 as a possible D gene (6 bases). Deletions cut 1 base from V and 7 bases from J, with 17 bases between. The germline V gene has CDR1 SGHNT and CDR2 YYREEE (reference sequence). This CDR3 comprises 16 residues. The CDR3: CASSLPALGGTEKLFF. Written as DNA, the CDR3 is TGTGCCAGCAGCTTGCCGGCCTTAGGGGGAACTGAAAAACTGTTTTTT.

This clone has at least ten counts. The chain joins TRBV7-2 to TRBJ2-1; a possible D gene is TRBD1 (5 bases). CDR3 length: 13 residues. The ends were cut back, 4 bases at V and 10 bases at J, with 14 bases in the middle. Germline V gives CDR1 SGHTA, CDR2 FQGNSA. In nucleotides, the CDR3 is TGTGCCAGCAGCTCCCCGACAGTCGGGGAGCAGTTCTTC. Its protein is CASSSPTVGEQFF.

This clone turned up a few times. The chain carries TRBV9 and TRBJ2-2, with unresolved D. This CDR3 comprises 15 residues. CDR1 SGDLS and CDR2 YYNGEE come from the germline V gene. V lost 5 bases and J 4 bases, leaving 15 bases between the germline ends. The CDR3 protein is CASSFSGHSTGELFF. CDR3 sequence (DNA): TGTGCCAGCAGTTTTTCGGGCCACAGCACCGGGGAGCTGTTTTTT.

About this clone: Other DNA sequences in the same sample also yield this CDR3. This chain uses TRBV7-3 with TRBJ2-1, with 7 bases lining up with TRBD2. CDR1 SGHTA and CDR2 FQGTGA come from the germline V gene. Germline trimming cut 1 base from V and 6 bases from J; bases unmatched to any gene: 3. The CDR3 has 14 residues. CDR3 amino acids: CASSLSLAVNEQFF. The DNA for the CDR3 is TGTGCCAGCAGCTTAAGCCTAGCGGTCAATGAGCAGTTCTTC.

In this sample, this clone turned up many times. This chain uses TRBV6-5 with TRBJ2-1; D unresolved. V gave up 0 bases and J gave up 7 bases, with 13 bases separating them. This CDR3 region has 15 residues. Germline V gene lookup returns CDR1 MNHEY and CDR2 SVGAGI. CDR3 sequence (DNA): TGTGCCAGCAGTTACTCGATCGCGGTCGGGAATGAGCAGTTCTTC. Translated: CASSYSIAVGNEQFF.

The genes are TRBV27 and TRBJ1-4, with a possible D match to TRBD1 (5 bases). V lost 6 bases and J lost 3, with 14 bases in between. The CDR3 is 15 residues long. Per the germline V gene, CDR1 is MNHEY and CDR2 is SMNVEV (reference sequence). The CDR3 coding sequence is TGTGCCAGCAGGGATTTGGGGCTGGCTAATGAAAAACTGTTTTTT. It translates to CASRDLGLANEKLFF. Supplemented by reference TRBV27 and TRBJ1-4, the full variable domain reads EAQVTQNPRYLITVTGKKLTVTCSQNMNHEYMSWYRQDPGLGLRQIYYSMNVEVTDKGDVPEGYKVSRKEKRNFPLILESPSPNQTSLYFCASRDLGLANEKLFFGSGTQLSVL.

In its sample, this clone was seen a few times. The chain employs TRBV27 and TRBJ1-5, with 9 positions matching TRBD1. CDR1 and CDR2 (germline): MNHEY, SMNVEV (reference sequence). The ends lost 6 bases at V and 8 bases at J; junction bases unmatched: 11. CDR3 length equals 15 residues. For the CDR3, the DNA is TGTGCCAGCAGCCAGACAGGGGGACCGCCAGAGCCCCAGCATTTT. This gives the protein CASSQTGGPPEPQHF.

The chain links TRBV19 to TRBJ1-5; tentative D call: TRBD1 (5 bases). The V and J ends lost 4 bases and 7 bases respectively, with 17 bases between them. The CDR3 runs 15 residues. The germline CDR1 and CDR2 sequences are LNHDA and SQIVND (reference sequence). Here the CDR3 reads CASSTGIAGPQPQHF. The CDR3 nucleotides are TGTGCCAGTAGTACTGGGATTGCAGGGCCCCAGCCCCAGCATTTT.

This clone was recorded once. The V gene is TRBV7-2, the J gene TRBJ2-2, with D perhaps given as TRBD1 or TRBD2 (5 bases each). The CDR3 length is 13 residues. Trimming removed 9 bases at V and 7 bases at J, with 15 bases between. Germline V gene sequence: CDR1 SGHTA, CDR2 FQGNSA. DNA for the CDR3: TGTGCCAGAGGGACGGAGTTTAACGGGGAGCTGTTTTTT. Amino acids: CARGTEFNGELFF.

The chain joins TRBV30 to TRBJ2-6, with D perhaps matching TRBD1 or TRBD2 (5 bases each). There are 16 residues in the CDR3. V lost 4 bases and J 1 base, leaving 14 bases between the germline ends. Germline loops: CDR1 GTSNPN, CDR2 SVGIG (reference sequence). The DNA of the CDR3 is TGTGCCTGGACATGGGGGTTAGGTTCTGGGGCCAACGTCCTGACTTTC. Protein sequence: CAWTWGLGSGANVLTF.

J is TRBJ2-3 and V is TRBV5-5, with D tentatively TRBD2 (5 bases). V was cut by 0 bases and J by 2 bases, with 10 bases left in between. There are 15 residues in the CDR3. Germline V gene lookup returns CDR1 SGHKS and CDR2 YYEKEE (reference sequence). The DNA for the CDR3 is TGTGCCAGCAGCTTGGGCGGGTCTTCCACAGATACGCAGTATTTT. This encodes CASSLGGSSTDTQYF.

V and J are TRBV18 and TRBJ2-5, with TRBD1 matching over 10 bases. This CDR3 spans 17 amino acids. Unmatched junction bases numbered 5, after V lost 0 bases and J lost 1 base. Germline V CDR1 and CDR2: KGHSH, LQKENI. The DNA of the CDR3 is TGTGCCAGCTCACCACCGTTGGGACAGGGGTTCCAAGAGACCCAGTACTTC. Amino acid sequence: CASSPPLGQGFQETQYF. The full variable domain, rest sourced from reference TRBV18 and TRBJ2-5, is NAGVMQNPRHLVRRRGQEARLRCSPMKGHSHVYWYRQLPEEGLKFMVYLQKENIIDESGMPKERFSAEFPKEGPSILRIQQVVRGDSAAYFCASSPPLGQGFQETQYFGPGTRLLVL.

V gene TRBV7-9 combines with J gene TRBJ1-2, with unresolved D. This CDR3 spans 14 amino acids. Trimming cost V 1 base and J 2 bases, with 8 bases left between them. The V gene's germline CDR1 is SEHNR and CDR2 FQNEAQ (reference sequence). CDR3 loop: CASSLVPLNYGYTF. The CDR3 region has the DNA TGTGCCAGCAGCTTAGTTCCGCTAAACTATGGCTACACCTTC.

The V call is TRBV6-6, the J call TRBJ1-4; the D is unclear. V gave up 2 bases and J gave up 1 base, with 5 bases separating them. The CDR3 runs to 14 residues. CDR1 and CDR2 (germline): MNHNY, SVGAGI (reference sequence). CDR3 in amino acids: CASSYELTNEKLFF. As DNA, the CDR3 is TGTGCCAGCAGTTACGAGTTAACTAATGAAAAACTGTTTTTT.

The rearrangement uses TRBV5-4 and TRBJ2-2, with TRBD2 as a possible D gene (6 bases). The CDR3 runs 17 residues. Germline V gives CDR1 SGHNT, CDR2 YYREEE (reference sequence). V dropped 4 bases and J dropped 0 bases, with 16 bases sitting between them. Written as DNA, the CDR3 is TGTGCCAGCAGCGATGACCTAGCGAAAGCGAACACCGGGGAGCTGTTTTTT. Residues: CASSDDLAKANTGELFF.

This sequence joins TRBV5-1 and TRBJ2-3; TRBD2 might be the D (5 bases). The CDR3 has 15 amino acids. CDR1 SGHRS and CDR2 YFSETQ come from the germline V gene. Trimming left V 4 bases short and J 1 base short, with 13 bases between. Here the CDR3 DNA reads TGCGCCAGCAGCCCGGGAACTACTCGCACAGATACGCAGTATTTT. Protein sequence: CASSPGTTRTDTQYF. The full variable domain, its missing parts supplied by reference TRBV5-1 and TRBJ2-3, is KAGVTQTPRYLIKTRGQQVTLSCSPISGHRSVSWYQQTPGQGLQFLFEYFSETQRNKGNFPGRFSGRQFSNSRSEMNVSTLELGDSALYLCASSPGTTRTDTQYFGPGTRLTVL.

This clone was picked up one time. The chain combines TRBV10-3 with TRBJ1-5, with D possibly matching TRBD1 (6 bases). The V gene lost 0 bases and the J gene lost 4 bases, with 10 bases spanning the gap. In germline, CDR1 is ENHRY, CDR2 SYGVKD. The CDR3 consists of 15 residues. CDR3 nucleotides: TGTGCCATCAGTGAGTCCCGGGACAAAAATCAGCCCCAGCATTTT. Residues: CAISESRDKNQPQHF.